One T cell receptor (beta chain) is described in this entry. Profiled with immunoSEQ multiplex PCR; TCRdb holds only in-frame clones, not every one. Of approximately 70,000 clones in the sample, approximately 96% were seen once. The data originate from a study of technical replicates of blood from a handful of donors. Germline assignment: CDR1 SGDLS and CDR2 YYNGEE. V was pared by 0 bases and J by 5 bases, with 15 bases of the junction left unmatched. The CDR3 is 18 amino acids. The TCR comes from a human donor in good health. The specimen sequenced was T cells isolated from PBMCs. This sequence joins TRBV9 and TRBJ1-1; 8 bases are a match to TRBD1. Here the CDR3 reads CASSVGVTGQGFGTEAFF. The DNA of the CDR3 is TGTGCCAGCAGCGTAGGGGTGACAGGACAGGGTTTTGGGACTGAAGCTTTCTTT.